This T cell receptor beta chain was recovered during a study of blood T cell repertoires in COVID-19. Study in general: Some COVID-19 samples were acute and others convalescent; all came from the United States, Italy and Spain. The cDNA or gDNA used as material had been derived from T cells, B-cell-depleted T cells, or PBMCs.

This CDR3 has 11 residues. Germline V gene sequence: CDR1 ENHRY, CDR2 SYGVKD. Between the trimmed V and J ends, which lost 6 bases and 6 bases, there was a span of 9 bases. Authors' data handling: Reference gene primer amplification in the assay estimated nucleated cell counts. Some clones are missing from TCRdb's copy, which holds only in-frame ones; the method was immunoSEQ multiplex PCR. The D gene and trimming were derived from the DNA, and the V and J assignments and clone size from that table. The top ten clones hold under 6.5% of a sample with tens of thousands of clones, around 90% of them seen once.

The sequence was collected from a man aged 45-60 years with active COVID-19. The sample was peripheral blood. The V gene is TRBV10-3, the J gene TRBJ2-7, with a weak D call TRBD1 (6 bases). CDR3 region: CAIRQGSEQYF. Written as DNA, the CDR3 is TGTGCCATCAGACAGGGATCCGAGCAGTACTTC.